This passage covers 26 T cell receptor beta chains from one sample sequenced in a study of T cell repertoires in cytomegalovirus infection. TCRdb fed the reads into MiXCR, producing one record per CDR3 protein. The sample shows 500,000 to 600,000 distinct CDR3 sequences, 16% of them seen only once. Sequencing was carried out using CD8+ T cells from PBMCs. The receptors shown here come from a human donor in good health (CMV status not recorded). Some clones in this sample may be carry-over from other donors' samples.

This clonotype was picked up a small number of times. This chain joins TRBV11-3 and TRBJ2-5; a possible D gene is TRBD1 (6 bases). This CDR3 comprises 13 residues. The V gene lost 5 bases and the J gene lost 4 bases, with 11 bases spanning the gap. Germline V gives CDR1 SGHNT, CDR2 YENEEA. As DNA, the CDR3 is TGTGCCAGCAGCCCCACAGGGATAGAGACCCAGTACTTC. The encoded protein is CASSPTGIETQYF.

A few counts support this clonotype. This chain joins TRBV5-1 and TRBJ1-6, with D uncertain. Trimming removed 1 base from V and 11 bases from J, with 7 bases in between. The CDR3 loop spans 12 amino acids. Germline CDR1 is SGHRS and CDR2 is YFSETQ. The CDR3 region is CASSLTGTPLHF. The CDR3 DNA is TGCGCCAGCAGCTTGACTGGGACACCCCTCCACTTT.

This clonotype was seen a few times. This sequence joins TRBV19 and TRBJ2-1; D uncertain. V was trimmed by 7 bases and J by 6 bases, leaving 7 bases between them. The CDR3 covers 11 residues. CDR1 and CDR2 (germline): LNHDA, SQIVND (reference sequence). For the CDR3, the DNA is TGTGCCAGTATGTCTGCCAATGAGCAGTTCTTC. Translation gives CASMSANEQFF.

This clonotype was recorded at least ten times. The chain links TRBV19 to TRBJ2-7; D may match TRBD1 or TRBD2 (5 bases each). The germline V and J ends were trimmed by 6 bases and 2 bases, with 17 bases remaining between them. The CDR3 loop spans 15 amino acids. Germline V gene lookup returns CDR1 LNHDA and CDR2 SQIVND (reference sequence). The CDR3 loop reads CASSPGPGTAYEQYF. The CDR3 nucleotides read TGTGCCAGTAGCCCTGGTCCAGGGACGGCCTACGAGCAGTACTTC.

This clonotype was counted ten times or more. The gene calls are TRBV4-2 and TRBJ2-2, with 8 bases identical to TRBD2. The CDR3 sequence is 17 residues long. After removal of 0 bases from V and 1 base from J, the junction contained 4 bases not matched to a gene. The germline gives CDR1 LGHNA, CDR2 YNFKEQ. In DNA form, the CDR3 reads TGTGCCAGCAGCCAAGATTGGGCGGGGGGGAACACCGGGGAGCTGTTTTTT. This gives the protein CASSQDWAGGNTGELFF.

This clonotype was counted many times. The genes are TRBV11-2 and TRBJ2-7, with 8 positions matching TRBD2. CDR3 size: 14 residues. V lost 6 bases and J lost 2; bases outside the gene matches: 6. Per the germline V gene, CDR1 is SGHAT and CDR2 is FQNNGV. The chain's CDR3 is CASRGAGVPYEQYF. CDR3 bases: TGTGCCAGCAGGGGAGCGGGAGTCCCCTACGAGCAGTACTTC.

A word on this clonotype: A much larger clone is a single base away; this may be a read error. CDR3 amino acids: CASSPSRADNEQFF. CDR3 sequence (DNA): TGTGCCAGCAGCCCTAGCAGGGCTGACAATGAGCAGTTCTTC. The V call is TRBV4-2, the J call TRBJ2-1, with D perhaps matching TRBD1 or TRBD2 (5 bases each). Germline V gives CDR1 LGHNA, CDR2 YNFKEQ. The CDR3 is made up of 14 amino acids. V was cut by 4 bases and J by 5 bases, with 12 bases left in between.

This clonotype was recorded many times. V is TRBV7-8 and J is TRBJ2-7, with unresolved D. CDR1 SGHVS and CDR2 FQNEAQ come from the germline V gene. This CDR3 has 15 amino acids. Between the trimmed V and J ends, which lost 1 base and 2 bases, there was a span of 12 bases. The CDR3 loop is CASSLGTALTYEQYF. DNA of the CDR3: TGTGCCAGCAGCTTAGGTACAGCCCTAACCTACGAGCAGTACTTC. The full variable domain, rest sourced from reference TRBV7-8 and TRBJ2-7, is GAGVSQSPRYKVAKRGQDVALRCDPISGHVSLFWYQQALGQGPEFLTYFQNEAQLDKSGLPSDRFFAERPEGSVSTLKIQRTQQEDSAVYLCASSLGTALTYEQYFGPGTRLTVT.

This sequence joins TRBV27 and TRBJ1-2; a weak D match, TRBD1 (6 bases). Trimming removed 3 bases at V and 3 bases at J, with 14 bases between. Germline loops: CDR1 MNHEY, CDR2 SMNVEV (reference sequence). This CDR3 is built from 15 residues. The DNA of the CDR3 is TGTGCCAGCAGTTTCCTCCGGACAGTCGACTATGGCTACACCTTC. It yields the protein CASSFLRTVDYGYTF.

J is TRBJ2-5 and V is TRBV9; 14 positions agree with TRBD2. Germline trimming cut 4 bases from V and 4 bases from J; bases unmatched to any gene: 9. The germline V gene has CDR1 SGDLS and CDR2 YYNGEE. The CDR3 is 17 residues long. The CDR3 region is CASSLEGTSGGVETQYF. CDR3 coding DNA: TGTGCCAGCAGCCTAGAGGGGACTAGCGGGGGTGTAGAGACCCAGTACTTC.

This clonotype was seen repeatedly, ten times or more. The chain is built from TRBV5-1 and TRBJ2-2; 10 positions agree with TRBD1. Germline CDR1 and CDR2: SGHRS and YFSETQ. This CDR3 is 17 amino acids long. The V and J ends lost 0 bases and 3 bases, in that order; junction bases with no gene match: 5. The CDR3 loop is CASSLAAGTGDTGELFF. CDR3 DNA sequence: TGCGCCAGCAGCTTGGCCGCAGGGACAGGGGACACCGGGGAGCTGTTTTTT. Full variable domain (rest looked up from reference TRBV5-1 and TRBJ2-2): KAGVTQTPRYLIKTRGQQVTLSCSPISGHRSVSWYQQTPGQGLQFLFEYFSETQRNKGNFPGRFSGRQFSNSRSEMNVSTLELGDSALYLCASSLAAGTGDTGELFFGEGSRLTVL.

CDR3 residues: CATSEGSYGNEQFF. The CDR3, as DNA: TGTGCCACCAGTGAAGGTTCATACGGGAATGAGCAGTTCTTC. This rearrangement joins TRBV24-1 to TRBJ2-1; no clear D gene. V gave up 4 bases and J gave up 7 bases, with 13 bases separating them. Germline-derived CDR1 and CDR2 are KGHDR and SFDVKD. CDR3 length: 14 residues.

This clonotype was recorded at least ten times. The chain links TRBV7-3 to TRBJ2-5, with D perhaps matching TRBD1 (7 bases). The germline V gene has CDR1 SGHTA and CDR2 FQGTGA. V lost 2 bases, J lost 3 bases, and 10 bases lay in between. This CDR3 has 14 residues. The chain's CDR3 is CASSLAGGKETQYF. CDR3 sequence (DNA): TGTGCCAGCAGCTTAGCAGGGGGGAAAGAGACCCAGTACTTC.

The sample holds many counts of this clonotype. The chain carries TRBV27 and TRBJ1-5; TRBD1 matches at 7 bases. CDR3 size: 16 residues. The germline CDR1 and CDR2 sequences are MNHEY and SMNVEV (reference sequence). V shed 4 bases and J 6 bases; nucleotides not matched to a gene: 12. The CDR3, as DNA: TGTGCCAGCAGTTCCAATCGACAGGGTGGGAGTCAGCCCCAGCATTTT. Its protein is CASSSNRQGGSQPQHF.

This clonotype occurred a few times. This chain uses TRBV20-1 with TRBJ2-5, with 9 positions matching TRBD1. CDR1 is DFQATT and CDR2 is SNEGSKA in the germline V gene (reference sequence). Losses at the gene ends were 6 bases for V and 5 bases for J; bases not matched to a gene: 19. CDR3 size: 17 residues. The CDR3 nucleotides are TGCAGTGCCTGGGACGGACTGGGGGGACAGGGATTGGAGACCCAGTACTTC. Its protein product is CSAWDGLGGQGLETQYF.

The rearrangement uses TRBV19 and TRBJ2-7, with a possible D match to TRBD1 (5 bases). Germline CDR1 reads LNHDA; CDR2 reads SQIVND (reference sequence). The CDR3 runs to 16 residues. The ends were cut back, 0 bases at V and 2 bases at J, with 14 bases in the middle. The CDR3 protein is CASSIDLLGETYEQYF. In DNA, the CDR3 is TGTGCCAGTAGTATAGATCTATTAGGGGAAACCTACGAGCAGTACTTC.

The V and J genes are TRBV29-1 and TRBJ2-2; TRBD2 matches 9 bases. The J segment lost 3 bases and the V segment lost 8 bases, leaving 4 bases of the junction unmatched. CDR1 is SQVTM, CDR2 ANQGSEA, per germline. This CDR3 spans 13 amino acids. The CDR3 loop is CSMTSGYTGELFF. CDR3 coding DNA: TGCAGCATGACTAGCGGTTACACCGGGGAGCTGTTTTTT.

This clonotype has a count of ten or more. The chain is built from TRBV2 and TRBJ2-1; perhaps D is TRBD1 or TRBD2 (5 bases each). Trimming shortened V by 4 bases and J by 6 bases, and 19 bases separated the two germline ends. CDR1 SNHLY and CDR2 FYNNEI come from the germline V gene. This CDR3 region has 16 residues. The CDR3 DNA is TGTGCCAGCAGTGGGACAATCAGCGGCCATAGCAATGAGCAGTTCTTC. Translated: CASSGTISGHSNEQFF.

This clonotype showed up just a few times. V gene TRBV19 combines with J gene TRBJ1-1; D gene ambiguous. Germline CDR1 and CDR2: LNHDA and SQIVND (reference sequence). CDR3 length: 14 residues. V gave up 6 bases and J gave up 1 base, with 12 bases separating them. Written as DNA, the CDR3 is TGTGCCAGTAGACCTCGGGCAGGGAACACTGAAGCTTTCTTT. Translation gives CASRPRAGNTEAFF.

This clonotype was seen repeatedly, ten times or more. The V call is TRBV6-5, the J call TRBJ2-5; D remains unclear. The CDR3 covers 15 residues. The germline CDR1 and CDR2 sequences are MNHEY and SVGAGI. Trimming shortened V by 2 bases and J by 4 bases, and 14 bases separated the two germline ends. In DNA form, the CDR3 reads TGTGCCAGCAGTTACGTCGAAGGGCAAAGAGAGACCCAGTACTTC. Protein: CASSYVEGQRETQYF.

V gene TRBV19 combines with J gene TRBJ2-2; possibly TRBD1 or TRBD2 for D (5 bases each). Germline values: CDR1 LNHDA, CDR2 SQIVND (reference sequence). The V end lost 5 bases, the J end lost 10 bases, and 14 bases lay between the germline ends. CDR3 length equals 13 residues. The CDR3: CASSEEGTMELFF. CDR3 DNA sequence: TGTGCCAGTAGTGAAGAAGGGACGATGGAGCTGTTTTTT. The full variable domain, rest sourced from reference TRBV19 and TRBJ2-2, is DGGITQSPKYLFRKEGQNVTLSCEQNLNHDAMYWYRQDPGQGLRLIYYSQIVNDFQKGDIAEGYSVSREKKESFPLTVTSAQKNPTAFYLCASSEEGTMELFFGEGSRLTVL.

This clonotype was counted ten times or more. The CDR3 reads CASSLRTWGSYGYTF. The CDR3, as DNA: TGTGCCAGCAGTTTGAGGACGTGGGGCTCCTATGGCTACACCTTC. The chain uses TRBV12-3 or TRBV12-4 and TRBJ1-2; a weak D match, TRBD1 (5 bases). V lost 3 bases to trimming and J lost 4 bases, with 15 bases between them. This CDR3 has 15 amino acids.

A single count supports this clonotype. The conserved closing phenylalanine or tryptophan is absent in this CDR3, likely reflecting a read error. The CDR3 sequence is CASSLEPTSPNYGYTL. In DNA, the CDR3 is TGTGCCAGCAGCTTGGAGCCGACCTCACCTAACTATGGCTACACCTTA. The chain employs TRBV7-6 and TRBJ1-2; the D is unclear. Germline V lookup: CDR1 SGHVS, CDR2 FNYEAQ. The CDR3 length is 16 residues. V lost 3 bases and J lost 0, with 14 bases in between.

The table lists this clonotype with a few counts. The gene calls are TRBV9 and TRBJ2-2; 7 bases are shared with TRBD1. CDR1 is SGDLS, CDR2 YYNGEE, per germline. The CDR3 consists of 13 residues. J gave up 7 bases and V 6 bases, and 6 bases lay outside the gene matches. The CDR3 DNA follows: TGTGCCAGCACCTTGGGACAGTTCGGGGAGCTGTTTTTT. This translates into CASTLGQFGELFF.

This clonotype was found many times. J is TRBJ1-1 and V is TRBV7-9; D might be TRBD1 (5 bases). This CDR3 has 13 residues. The V gene lost 4 bases and the J gene lost 5 bases, with 11 bases spanning the gap. Germline CDR1 and CDR2: SEHNR and FQNEAQ (reference sequence). This CDR3 reads CASSWVGGTEAFF. The CDR3 DNA follows: TGTGCCAGCAGCTGGGTGGGGGGGACTGAAGCTTTCTTT. Full variable domain (missing parts from reference TRBV7-9 and TRBJ1-1): DTGVSQNPRHKITKRGQNVTFRCDPISEHNRLYWYRQTLGQGPEFLTYFQNEAQLEKSRLLSDRFSAERPKGSFSTLEIQRTEQGDSAMYLCASSWVGGTEAFFGQGTRLTVV.

Points on this clonotype: A much larger clone is a single base away; this may be a read error. The chain uses TRBV4-1 and TRBJ2-3, with D perhaps TRBD1 (7 bases). CDR3 length: 16 amino acids. Germline V gene lookup returns CDR1 MGHRA and CDR2 YSYEKL. The CDR3, as DNA: TGCGCCAGCAGCCAAGTGGGGGGACAGAGCACACATACGCAGTATTTT. The encoded protein is CASSQVGGQSTHTQYF.